This T cell receptor beta chain was sequenced during a study of cytotoxic CD8 clonotypes in ibrutinib-treated CLL (dated by TCRdb to about 2021). Background for the entire study: The cohort had about a dozen relapsed/refractory and 15 treatment-naive patients; 17 were IGHV unmutated. Cryopreserved peripheral blood mononuclear cells were collected before treatment, at response, and at either disease progression or sustained remission. All remission and progressive disease samples were collected while patients were still receiving ibrutinib. Of the approximately 86 participants in the trial, about two dozen had longitudinal samples available. Response samples were taken after a median of 12 months on treatment, ranging from about 6 to 40 months. Responses were partial in roughly 24 patients and complete in 2; after median around 72 months follow-up, some 15 stayed in remission and 12 progressed. On average, each sample yielded 255,043 productive templates and under 95,000 productive rearrangements. General findings and caveats noted by the study authors: Baseline clonality was found to be higher than that of age-matched healthy donors and was strongly correlated with circulating CD8+ T-cell counts. Clonality increased at ibrutinib response, stayed stable in sustained remission, and fell back toward baseline at progression. Sampling times were not matched between patients in sustained remission and patients whose disease was progressing, and lymph node repertoires were not examined. Public clonotypes were rare and either contracted or stayed stable during treatment, and the rise in clonality at ibrutinib response reflected the expansion of private clonotypes.

On a MiSeq, deep resolution sequencing aimed for a depth between 1 in 1 million and 1 in 200,000 T cells, with each clonotype covered approximately 9.2x on average. The immunoSEQ hsTCRB Kit was used to generate the TCR beta libraries. The paper's data handling went like this. The data were analyzed with ImmunoSEQ Analyzer and ImmunoSEQ Data Assistant, and V, D and J gene assignments followed IMGT definitions. Clonality, which ranges from 0 to 1, was calculated as one minus the normalized Shannon entropy of productive rearrangement frequencies. Only overrepresented clonotypes making up at least 0.05% of each patient's repertoire were included in the public clonotype analysis. Approximately 13 age-matched healthy donor repertoires from immuneACCESS served as clonality controls. The immuneACCESS repertoire file appears here via TCRdb, limited to in-frame rearrangements. These files lack a portion of the clones; in checked studies, under half of the deficit traces to unresolved V genes, and the cause of the others is not known. The V and J calls and the clone size are those of that table, but D and trimming were determined from the DNA. This sample is represented by about 130,000 clones; around three quarters of them were singletons. About 13% of the sample rests with the top ten.

From the germline V gene, CDR1 is MNHEY and CDR2 is SVGAGI. The CDR3 measures 13 amino acids from cysteine to phenylalanine. Just CDR3 DNA is preserved here, 39 bases in frame from base 1. Between the V and J ends, shortened by 4 bases and 2 bases respectively, the junction contains 8 bases. Interpreted using the paper, the time point label stands for: about 11 months on ibrutinib. Approximately 2 micrograms of genomic DNA were extracted from cryopreserved PBMCs for TCR beta library preparation. High-throughput TCR beta sequencing was performed on longitudinal blood samples from CLL patients receiving ibrutinib monotherapy. The patients took part in an open-label, single-center phase 2 trial of ibrutinib monotherapy. Of note for this clone: Its antigen remains unidentified. No per-base quality is available; no much larger clone lies one base away.

The sample consisted of PBMCs, taken after 12 months of ibrutinib treatment. The receptor chain draws on TRBV6-5 and TRBJ2-5; TRBD1 could be the D gene, as 6 bases match. The TCR sequence derives from a human donor with chronic lymphocytic leukemia. Here is the DNA: TGTGCCAGCAGTTTGAGGGGGCAAGAGACCCAGTACTTC. Its protein reads: CASSLRGQETQYF.